The 15 T cell receptor beta chains presented below share a single source sample, sequenced in a study of T cell responses to AZD1222 COVID-19 vaccine (dated by TCRdb to the early 2020s). The label giving this sample's time point can be read as: baseline before first vaccination. Library preparation used the immunoSEQ multiplex PCR assay. TCRdb took over this immuneACCESS table, retaining in-frame rearrangements with V and J assigned. Such tables are incomplete; in checked studies, under half of the missing clones stem from an unresolved V gene, and the remainder is unexplained. Here the sample has approximately 110,000 clones; around 89% occur a single time. The biggest ten clones account for 4% to 5.5% of the sample. This sample comprised peripheral blood, obtained on day 0 of AZD1222 vaccination. The receptor source for this set is an adult in good health.

The chain employs TRBV5-1 and TRBJ1-3; 8 bases map to TRBD1. The CDR3 spans 15 residues. V lost 4 bases to trimming and J lost 2 bases; unmatched junction nucleotides: 5. Germline values: CDR1 SGHRS, CDR2 YFSETQ. The chain's CDR3 is CASSTSTGAGNTIYF. The CDR3 DNA reads as TGCGCCAGCAGCACCTCGACAGGGGCTGGAAACACCATATATTTT. Full variable domain (missing parts from reference TRBV5-1 and TRBJ1-3): KAGVTQTPRYLIKTRGQQVTLSCSPISGHRSVSWYQQTPGQGLQFLFEYFSETQRNKGNFPGRFSGRQFSNSRSEMNVSTLELGDSALYLCASSTSTGAGNTIYFGEGSWLTVV.

The V and J genes are TRBV10-2 and TRBJ2-1; D gene uncertain. Trimming took off 2 bases at V and 4 bases at J, with 6 bases between the two ends. The germline CDR1 and CDR2 sequences are WSHSY and SAAADI. The CDR3 length is 13 residues. CDR3 DNA sequence: TGCGCCAGCAGTGAGCAGTCATACAATGAGCAGTTCTTC. It specifies CASSEQSYNEQFF.

This clone was seen once. This rearrangement joins TRBV6-2 or TRBV6-3 to TRBJ1-1; the D is unclear. The V end lost 2 bases, the J end lost 5 bases, and 15 bases lay between the germline ends. The CDR3 length is 15 residues. Germline loops: CDR1 MNHEY, CDR2 SVGEGT. The CDR3 reads CASSYGPRTWTEAFF. The CDR3 DNA is TGTGCCAGCAGTTACGGGCCTCGGACGTGGACTGAAGCTTTCTTT.

The chain recombines TRBV7-6 with TRBJ1-4, with 7 bases that match TRBD1. V was clipped by 5 bases and J by 0 bases; unmatched bases: 9. Germline CDR1 and CDR2: SGHVS and FNYEAQ. This CDR3 is built from 17 residues. This chain's CDR3 is CASSVGDSTATNEKLFF. As DNA, the CDR3 is TGTGCCAGCAGCGTTGGGGACAGCACAGCAACTAATGAAAAACTGTTTTTT.

The V call is TRBV9, the J call TRBJ1-3; 8 nucleotides line up with TRBD1. This CDR3 is 14 amino acids long. V dropped 2 bases and J dropped 8; count of bases not matched to a gene: 6. Germline V gene lookup returns CDR1 SGDLS and CDR2 YYNGEE. This CDR3 reads CASSVADRADTIYF. The CDR3 nucleotides read TGTGCCAGCAGCGTGGCGGACAGGGCGGACACCATATATTTT.

CDR3 DNA: TGTGCCAGCAGTAGCGGGGGCGGGCTAGAGCAGTTCTTC. It encodes CASSSGGGLEQFF. The chain couples TRBV12-3 or TRBV12-4 to TRBJ2-1, with 8 bases identical to TRBD2. V lost 5 bases, J lost 10 bases, and 7 bases stayed unmatched. The CDR3 covers 13 residues.

The rearrangement joins TRBV18 to TRBJ1-1; TRBD1 agrees at 11 bases. The CDR3 has 16 amino acids. V dropped 0 bases and J dropped 4; count of bases not matched to a gene: 4. The V gene's germline CDR1 is KGHSH and CDR2 LQKENI. The CDR3 protein is CASSPPDRGHSTEAFF. Written as DNA, the CDR3 is TGTGCCAGCTCACCACCGGACAGGGGGCATAGCACTGAAGCTTTCTTT.

This CDR3 reads CASSSLDGYTF. The DNA of the CDR3 is TGTGCCAGCAGTTCCCTCGACGGCTACACCTTC. The rearrangement joins TRBV28 to TRBJ1-2; D not certain. The V gene's germline CDR1 is MDHEN and CDR2 SYDVKM. This CDR3 comprises 11 residues. V was clipped by 4 bases and J by 8 bases, with 8 bases between them.

This chain links TRBV15 with TRBJ1-2; 7 nucleotides align to TRBD1. This CDR3 has 15 amino acids. After removal of 5 bases from V and 0 bases from J, the junction contained 6 bases not matched to a gene. In germline, CDR1 is LNHNV, CDR2 YYDKDF (reference sequence). The CDR3 protein is CATSRGTASNYGYTF. CDR3 bases: TGTGCCACCAGCCGGGGGACAGCTTCTAACTATGGCTACACCTTC.

Here the CDR3 DNA reads TGCGCCAGCAGCCAGGCCTGGGGGGCTAACTATGGCTACACCTTC. Protein product: CASSQAWGANYGYTF. This chain links TRBV4-3 with TRBJ1-2; a possible D gene is TRBD1 (5 bases). CDR1 and CDR2 from the germline V gene are LGHNA and YSLEER. The CDR3 extends over 15 amino acids. V lost 3 bases, J lost 0 bases, and 11 bases lay in between.

V usage is TRBV5-8 and J usage is TRBJ1-5; no definite D call. The CDR3 has 15 residues. Germline V gene data show CDR1 as SGHTS and CDR2 as YDEGEE. Trimming left V 0 bases short and J 0 bases short, with 7 bases between. The CDR3 nucleotides are TGTGCCAGCAGCTTGGAGGGTAATAGCAATCAGCCCCAGCATTTT. It encodes CASSLEGNSNQPQHF.

In this sample, this clone turned up a few times. V and J are TRBV11-3 and TRBJ2-2, with 8 bases lining up with TRBD1. Unmatched junction bases numbered 9, after V lost 5 bases and J lost 4 bases. The CDR3 runs 16 residues. Looked up from germline, CDR1 is SGHNT and CDR2 is YENEEA. The CDR3 region is CASSRGSTGGTGELFF. The CDR3, as DNA: TGTGCCAGCAGCCGCGGATCCACAGGGGGCACCGGGGAGCTGTTTTTT. The entire variable domain, with the rest obtained from reference TRBV11-3 and TRBJ2-2, is as follows: EAGVVQSPRYKIIEKKQPVAFWCNPISGHNTLYWYLQNLGQGPELLIRYENEEAVDDSQLPKDRFSAERLKGVDSTLKIQPAELGDSAVYLCASSRGSTGGTGELFFGEGSRLTVL.

The V gene is TRBV6-2 or TRBV6-3, the J gene TRBJ2-3; D is undetermined. Looked up from germline, CDR1 is MNHEY and CDR2 is SVGEGT. Trimming removed 5 bases at V and 3 bases at J, with 12 bases between. The CDR3 has 14 residues. CDR3 loop: CASSPGSLTDTQYF. The CDR3 nucleotides read TGTGCCAGCAGTCCAGGCTCTCTGACAGATACGCAGTATTTT.

The rearrangement uses TRBV6-2 or TRBV6-3 and TRBJ2-7; D gene ambiguous. This CDR3 has 11 amino acids. Per the germline V gene, CDR1 is MNHEY and CDR2 is SVGEGT. Between the trimmed V and J ends, which lost 2 bases and 7 bases, there was a span of 6 bases. The CDR3 protein is CASSYPAEQYF. DNA of the CDR3: TGTGCCAGCAGTTACCCCGCTGAGCAGTACTTC.

J is TRBJ1-4 and V is TRBV18, with D uncertain. Trimming took 3 bases from V and 0 from J, leaving 5 bases between them. This CDR3 contains 14 residues. In germline, CDR1 is KGHSH, CDR2 LQKENI. The CDR3 region has the DNA TGTGCCAGCTCACCCTACGCAACTAATGAAAAACTGTTTTTT. Encoded protein: CASSPYATNEKLFF.